The rows below give T cell receptor beta chains drawn from one sample of a study of T cell responses to AZD1222 COVID-19 vaccine. Repertoires were generated with immunoSEQ multiplex PCR, while TCRdb's copy carries only in-frame clones and drops some. The data contain some 63,000 clones, 84% of them singletons. This specimen was peripheral blood, taken on day 0 of AZD1222 vaccination. The receptors shown here come from an adult in good health. CDR3s include the opening cysteine and the closing phenylalanine or tryptophan. D genes are given only for firm matches. Rows give clone size only sometimes, using once, few, many, or a class for an expanded clone.

d_call	clone_size	j_call	v_call	cdr3_nt	cdr3_aa
TRBD1	-	TRBJ1-6	TRBV6-5	TGTGCCAGCAGTTACGGACAGGGGTCACCCCTCCACTTT	CASSYGQGSPLHF
-	-	TRBJ2-7	TRBV7-9	TGTGCCAGCATGGACAGAACCTACGAGCAGTACTTC	CASMDRTYEQYF
-	-	TRBJ2-5	TRBV7-3	TGTGCCAGCAGCTTCCAGGGCGGGGAGACCCAGTACTTC	CASSFQGGETQYF
-	-	TRBJ2-7	TRBV9	TGTGCCAGCAGTGCGGGACGGATGAGTTACGAGCAGTACTTC	CASSAGRMSYEQYF
-	-	TRBJ1-1	TRBV7-3	TGTGCCAGCAGCTTAATCCGGCAGAGGAACACTGAAGCTTTCTTT	CASSLIRQRNTEAFF
-	-	TRBJ2-5	TRBV19	TGTGCCAGTACCCAAAGCCCGGGAGAGACCCAGTACTTC	CASTQSPGETQYF
TRBD2	-	TRBJ2-7	TRBV7-9	TGTGCCAGCAGCGAACTAGCGGGAGGGGCCTACGAGCAGTACTTC	CASSELAGGAYEQYF
-	-	TRBJ2-1	TRBV14	TGTGCCAGCACCCCCTGGCAGAGGGATAAAAATGAGCAGTTCTTC	CASTPWQRDKNEQFF
-	-	TRBJ1-2	TRBV6-6	TGTGCCAGCAGTACCCGGGCAGGGATCTATGGCTACACCTTC	CASSTRAGIYGYTF
-	-	TRBJ1-5	TRBV5-6	TGTGCCAGCAGCCCCAACGGAGGGGGCAATCAGCCCCAGCATTTT	CASSPNGGGNQPQHF
TRBD2	many	TRBJ2-1	TRBV15	TGTGCCACCAGCAAGGAGCGGGAGATCGATGAGCAGTTCTTC	CATSKEREIDEQFF
TRBD1	-	TRBJ2-5	TRBV6-5	TGTGCCAGCACCGCAAGGGGGACAGCGCAAGAGACCCAGTACTTC	CASTARGTAQETQYF
-	few	TRBJ2-3	TRBV7-3	TGTGCCAGCAGCTTAACCAACAGGGGAGGGGGCACAGATACGCAGTATTTT	CASSLTNRGGGTDTQYF
TRBD2	-	TRBJ2-2	TRBV11-2	TGTGCCAGCAGCACCTCGATCTTTAGCGGGAGGGCCTACACCGGGGAGCTGTTTTTT	CASSTSIFSGRAYTGELFF
-	-	TRBJ1-2	TRBV18	TGTGCCAGCTCACCAGATCGGCCTCCCACGGCAGGCTACACCTTC	CASSPDRPPTAGYTF
-	-	TRBJ2-2	TRBV19	TGTGCCAGTACCTATGGGTTAGGCCAGAACACCGGGGAGCTGTTTTTT	CASTYGLGQNTGELFF
TRBD2	-	TRBJ2-7	TRBV5-1	TGCGCCAGCAGCGCCCCGGGACTAGCGGGAGGACGGCAGTACTTC	CASSAPGLAGGRQYF
-	-	TRBJ2-2	TRBV10-3	TGTGCCATCAGTGAGTCGGGCGGGAACACCGGGGAGCTGTTTTTT	CAISESGGNTGELFF
-	-	TRBJ1-1	TRBV3-1/TRBV3-2	TGTGCCAGCAGCCGGGGCATTATGAACACTGAAGCTTTCTTT	CASSRGIMNTEAFF
-	-	TRBJ2-2	TRBV19	TGTGCCAGTAGTATAGACATGATCAGTTTCGCGAACACCGGGGAGCTGTTTTTT	CASSIDMISFANTGELFF
-	once	TRBJ2-1	TRBV19	TGTGCCAGTAAGGAAACTAGCTCCTACAATGAGCAGTTCTTC	CASKETSSYNEQFF
-	-	TRBJ2-1	TRBV28	TGTGCCAGCAGCGTCCCTACACAGTACAATGAGCAGTTCTTC	CASSVPTQYNEQFF
TRBD1	-	TRBJ2-5	TRBV5-4	TGTGCCAGCAGCCGACAGGGGACAGAGACCCAGTACTTC	CASSRQGTETQYF
TRBD1	few	TRBJ1-1	TRBV2	TGTGCCAGCAATTTACAGGGGGCGGAAGCTTTCTTT	CASNLQGAEAFF
TRBD2	-	TRBJ2-1	TRBV11-3	TGTGCCAGCAGCTTACGACTAGCGGTCTACAATGAGCAGTTCTTC	CASSLRLAVYNEQFF
-	-	TRBJ1-2	TRBV11-2	TGTGCCAGCAGCCAAAATCATTACAGGACTTATCTCTATGGCTACACCTTC	CASSQNHYRTYLYGYTF
TRBD1	-	TRBJ2-1	TRBV7-9	TGTGCCAGCAGCTTAGCCCGGACAGGGGGCAATGAGCAGTTCTTC	CASSLARTGGNEQFF
TRBD2	-	TRBJ2-5	TRBV18	TGTGCCAGCTCACCACCGGTTGGTAGCGGGGGCCAAGCCCCCCAGTACTTC	CASSPPVGSGGQAPQYF
TRBD2	-	TRBJ2-1	TRBV6-2/TRBV6-3	TGTGCCAGCAGTAGGACTAGCTACGAGCAGTTCTTC	CASSRTSYEQFF
-	-	TRBJ1-2	TRBV19	TGTGCCAGTAGTATTGTTCCCTTTTGGGGTACCCGACAGGTCCATGGCTACACCTTC	CASSIVPFWGTRQVHGYTF
-	-	TRBJ1-5	TRBV24-1	TGTGCCACCGGAAGGGGGGAGAATCAGCCCCAGCATTTT	CATGRGENQPQHF
TRBD1	-	TRBJ2-1	TRBV25-1	TGTGCCAGCAGTTTACCGTCAGGGGGTTCGGGAAATGAGCAGTTCTTC	CASSLPSGGSGNEQFF
TRBD2	-	TRBJ2-1	TRBV11-2	TGTGCCAGCAGGCAAATAGCGGGAGGGCCCTACAATGAGCAGTTCTTC	CASRQIAGGPYNEQFF
-	once	TRBJ1-6	TRBV3-1/TRBV3-2	TGTGCCAGCAGCCAAGGAAAACGATCGGCGCAGTGCTATAATTCACCCCTCCACTTT	CASSQGKRSAQCYNSPLHF